The 22 T cell receptor beta chains reported below all come from one sample, sequenced in a study of siplizumab effects on memory and regulatory T cells. Method: immunoSEQ multiplex PCR; TCRdb's copy keeps in-frame clones and lacks some. The sample yields tens of thousands of clones, less than 90% seen once. Sample: memory CD4+ T cells sorted from blood. Receptors were obtained from a human donor in good health.

The chain has TRBV7-8 and TRBJ2-7; 9 nucleotides align to TRBD1. In germline, CDR1 is SGHVS, CDR2 FQNEAQ. The CDR3 has 15 residues. V lost 7 bases, J lost 5 bases, and 12 bases stayed unmatched. The DNA for the CDR3 is TGTGCCAGCAACCCACAGGGGGCGAGATCGGACGAGCAGTACTTC. It codes for CASNPQGARSDEQYF.

This chain connects TRBV15 to TRBJ2-7; 7 bases line up with TRBD1. Germline V CDR1 and CDR2: LNHNV, YYDKDF (reference sequence). The CDR3 has 13 residues. The V gene end was trimmed by 5 bases and the J gene end by 3 bases; junction bases not matched to a gene: 4. In DNA form, the CDR3 reads TGTGCCACCAGCGCTCGACAGGGCTACGAGCAGTACTTC. This sequence encodes CATSARQGYEQYF.

The chain employs TRBV18 and TRBJ2-5; TRBD2 matches 11 bases. The germline gives CDR1 KGHSH, CDR2 LQKENI. The CDR3 sequence is 17 residues long. Germline trimming cut 2 bases from V and 2 bases from J; bases unmatched to any gene: 7. The DNA for the CDR3 is TGTGCCAGCTCACCAGGCCTAGCGGGGGGACTTCAAGAGACCCAGTACTTC. Its translation is CASSPGLAGGLQETQYF.

This clone was detected only once. The chain links TRBV15 to TRBJ2-5, with 7 bases aligning to TRBD2. Germline values: CDR1 LNHNV, CDR2 YYDKDF (reference sequence). The CDR3 sequence is 14 residues long. The V segment lost 0 bases and the J segment 4 bases; nucleotides outside the gene matches: 2. The CDR3 spells CATSRDPGGETQYF. The CDR3 DNA reads TGTGCCACCAGCAGAGATCCGGGAGGAGAGACCCAGTACTTC.

V is TRBV9 and J is TRBJ2-7, with D hard to call. V was clipped by 0 bases and J by 0 bases, with 7 bases between them. Germline values: CDR1 SGDLS, CDR2 YYNGEE. This CDR3 contains 14 residues. DNA of the CDR3: TGTGCCAGCAGCGTAGAGGTCGCCTCCTACGAGCAGTACTTC. Its translation is CASSVEVASYEQYF.

The CDR3 DNA sequence: TGTGCCACCAGCAGGGAAGACAGTTCCGAGCAGTACTTC. This codes for CATSREDSSEQYF. The chain uses TRBV15 and TRBJ2-7, with D possibly TRBD1 on 5 matching bases. Germline V CDR1 and CDR2: LNHNV, YYDKDF (reference sequence). V lost 3 bases, J lost 6 bases, and 12 bases lay in between. The CDR3 totals 13 residues.

The CDR3 DNA follows: TGCGCCAGCAGCCAATCCATCAGGGATCTCACTGAAGCTTTCTTT. Residues: CASSQSIRDLTEAFF. The gene calls are TRBV4-1 and TRBJ1-1; D is possibly TRBD1 (5 bases). The germline CDR1 and CDR2 sequences are MGHRA and YSYEKL. The V and J ends lost 2 bases and 4 bases respectively, with 14 bases between them. This CDR3 is built from 15 residues.

J is TRBJ2-5 and V is TRBV28; D remains unclear. CDR1 MDHEN and CDR2 SYDVKM come from the germline V gene. The CDR3 has 15 amino acids. V was clipped by 7 bases and J by 1 base, with 16 bases between them. CDR3 region: CASTHLSGFQETQYF. CDR3 nucleotide sequence: TGTGCCAGCACCCATCTTTCTGGATTCCAAGAGACCCAGTACTTC.

This clone came up once. V usage is TRBV30 and J usage is TRBJ1-3; D is ambiguous. Germline-derived CDR1 and CDR2 are GTSNPN and SVGIG (reference sequence). The CDR3 totals 12 residues. Trimming left V 3 bases short and J 1 base short, with 4 bases between. As DNA, the CDR3 is TGTGCCTGGAGGGGTTCTGGAAACACCATATATTTT. It translates to CAWRGSGNTIYF.

The V call is TRBV9, the J call TRBJ1-1; 9 bases are shared with TRBD1. Trimming cost V 0 bases and J 4 bases; bases outside gene matches: 4. Germline V gives CDR1 SGDLS, CDR2 YYNGEE. This CDR3 region has 15 residues. The CDR3 region has the DNA TGTGCCAGCAGCGTAGGGGGACAGGGTGGCACTGAAGCTTTCTTT. It codes for CASSVGGQGGTEAFF.

The V gene is TRBV19, the J gene TRBJ2-1; TRBD1 agrees at 7 bases. This CDR3 is built from 14 residues. Trimming removed 10 bases from V and 0 bases from J; junction bases left unmatched: 6. In germline, CDR1 is LNHDA, CDR2 SQIVND (reference sequence). CDR3 sequence: CATTQGISYNEQFF. The CDR3, as DNA: TGTGCCACCACACAGGGGATCTCCTACAATGAGCAGTTCTTC. Full variable domain (missing parts from reference TRBV19 and TRBJ2-1): DGGITQSPKYLFRKEGQNVTLSCEQNLNHDAMYWYRQDPGQGLRLIYYSQIVNDFQKGDIAEGYSVSREKKESFPLTVTSAQKNPTAFYLCATTQGISYNEQFFGPGTRLTVL.

The rearrangement joins TRBV18 to TRBJ2-7; D tentatively reads TRBD1 or TRBD2 (5 bases each). V was clipped by 2 bases and J by 6 bases, with 5 bases between them. The CDR3 totals 11 residues. Germline V gene sequence: CDR1 KGHSH, CDR2 LQKENI. CDR3 DNA sequence: TGTGCCAGCTCACCAGGGACCGAGCAGTACTTC. The encoded protein is CASSPGTEQYF.

V usage is TRBV7-3 and J usage is TRBJ2-7, with D possibly being TRBD2 (5 bases). The CDR3 is 14 residues long. Germline values: CDR1 SGHTA, CDR2 FQGTGA. Deletions cut 6 bases from V and 7 bases from J, with 19 bases between. The CDR3 nucleotides read TGTGCCAGCAGTCCGGGATCCCCCATGGGGGAGCAGTACTTC. It is translated as CASSPGSPMGEQYF.

This clone was observed once. The chain employs TRBV18 and TRBJ2-7, with D tentatively TRBD1 or TRBD2 (5 bases each). This CDR3 comprises 14 residues. V was pared by 4 bases and J by 6 bases, with 16 bases between. Germline loops: CDR1 KGHSH, CDR2 LQKENI. CDR3 sequence reads: CASSLQGEAAEQYF. Here the CDR3 DNA reads TGTGCCAGCTCACTCCAGGGAGAGGCGGCCGAGCAGTACTTC.

The rearrangement links TRBV6-5 to TRBJ2-1; D is perhaps TRBD2 (6 bases). The CDR3 runs to 15 residues. Germline values: CDR1 MNHEY, CDR2 SVGAGI. V lost 5 bases to trimming and J lost 2 bases, with 13 bases between them. CDR3 sequence reads: CASSKGGIPYNEQFF. For the CDR3, the DNA is TGTGCCAGCAGTAAGGGCGGGATACCCTACAATGAGCAGTTCTTC.

The genes are TRBV7-3 and TRBJ1-1; D unclear. V lost 3 bases and J 0 bases, leaving 5 bases between the germline ends. The germline V gene encodes CDR1 SGHTA and CDR2 FQGTGA. This CDR3 has 13 residues. Written as DNA, the CDR3 is TGTGCCAGCAGCTTTAGGGTGAACACTGAAGCTTTCTTT. Protein sequence: CASSFRVNTEAFF.

The V and J genes are TRBV5-1 and TRBJ2-1, with no clear D. V was clipped by 1 base and J by 8 bases, with 10 bases between them. Germline CDR1 SGHRS, CDR2 YFSETQ. This CDR3 has 13 residues. CDR3 residues: CASSLPLGYEQFF. DNA for the CDR3: TGCGCCAGCAGCTTGCCCTTGGGGTATGAGCAGTTCTTC.

The rearrangement joins TRBV5-1 to TRBJ1-1; D is undetermined. The CDR3 is made up of 15 amino acids. V was clipped by 0 bases and J by 0 bases, with 9 bases between them. Germline V gene data show CDR1 as SGHRS and CDR2 as YFSETQ. DNA for the CDR3: TGCGCCAGCAGCTTGGGGAGAGCTGTGAACACTGAAGCTTTCTTT. Encoded protein: CASSLGRAVNTEAFF.

This chain joins TRBV5-4 and TRBJ2-2, with 10 positions matching TRBD2. The CDR3 runs 15 residues. CDR1 is SGHNT and CDR2 is YYREEE in the germline V gene (reference sequence). The V segment lost 4 bases and the J segment 1 base; nucleotides outside the gene matches: 1. The CDR3 DNA reads TGTGCCAGCAGCGTAGCGGGGGGGAACACCGGGGAGCTGTTTTTT. Translation: CASSVAGGNTGELFF.

V usage is TRBV5-6 and J usage is TRBJ1-2, with a tentative D call TRBD1 (6 bases). CDR1 and CDR2 (germline): SGHDT, YYEEEE. The CDR3 is 15 amino acids. Trimming took off 0 bases at V and 4 bases at J, with 13 bases between the two ends. CDR3 loop: CASSLGQGRGYGYTF. The CDR3 DNA follows: TGTGCCAGCAGCTTGGGGCAGGGGAGAGGCTATGGCTACACCTTC.

The chain has TRBV5-6 and TRBJ1-2; 7 bases fit TRBD1. Germline lookup yields CDR1 SGHDT and CDR2 YYEEEE. The V segment lost 4 bases and the J segment 4 bases; nucleotides outside the gene matches: 7. The CDR3 consists of 14 residues. The CDR3 DNA reads TGTGCCAGCAGCATCGATACAGGGGTCTATGGCTACACCTTC. Translated, it gives CASSIDTGVYGYTF. The variable domain in full, with the rest retrieved from reference TRBV5-6 and TRBJ1-2, is DAGVTQSPTHLIKTRGQQVTLRCSPKSGHDTVSWYQQALGQGPQFIFQYYEEEERQRGNFPDRFSGHQFPNYSSELNVNALLLGDSALYLCASSIDTGVYGYTFGSGTRLTVV.

The chain recombines TRBV19 with TRBJ1-1; D unclear. Germline lookup yields CDR1 LNHDA and CDR2 SQIVND (reference sequence). CDR3 length: 15 amino acids. Trimming took 6 bases from V and 2 from J, leaving 16 bases between them. CDR3 residues: CASRSPPGVNTEAFF. CDR3 DNA sequence: TGTGCCAGTAGAAGCCCCCCCGGTGTCAACACTGAAGCTTTCTTT.